This is a list of T cell receptor beta chains from one sample in a study of response to subunit inactivated influenza vaccine. TCRdb re-called the RT-PCR reads through MiXCR, storing one row per CDR3 protein. This sample has 590,000 or so distinct CDR3 sequences, with less than 15% found just once. Sequenced here: PBMCs from blood, sampled 14 days before vaccination. The receptor source for this set is a man in his forties or fifties who received an inactivated influenza vaccine. CDR3s include the opening cysteine and the closing phenylalanine or tryptophan. D genes are given only for firm matches. Clone size is given for some rows only: seen once, a few or many times, or a class if the clone is expanded.

v_gene,d_gene,abundance,j_gene,CDR3nt,CDR3aa
TRBV28,NA,few,TRBJ1-1,TGTGCCAGCGACTTCCCAACAGGAGGAGCTTTCTTT,CASDFPTGGAFF
TRBV7-2,TRBD1,NA,TRBJ1-6,TGTGCCAGCAGCCTCGGACAGGGGGCGAGATCACCCCTCCACTTT,CASSLGQGARSPLHF
TRBV5-5,NA,NA,TRBJ1-5,TGTGCCAGCAGCCCCCAGTCGGCGCCCGAGGGCAATCAGCCCCAGCATTTT,CASSPQSAPEGNQPQHF
TRBV12-3/TRBV12-4,NA,NA,TRBJ1-1,TGTGCCAGCAGTTTCGGGCATAGAATGAACACTGAAGCTTTCTTT,CASSFGHRMNTEAFF
TRBV12-3/TRBV12-4,TRBD2,NA,TRBJ2-7,TGTGCCAGCACCCTAGCGGGGTATGGAATATACGAGCAGTACTTC,CASTLAGYGIYEQYF
TRBV10-3,TRBD1,few,TRBJ2-2,TGTGCCATCACTGGGACAGGGGGCGTGAGCACCGGGGAGCTGTTTTTT,CAITGTGGVSTGELFF
TRBV7-8,TRBD2,NA,TRBJ2-1,TGTGCCAGCAGCTCAACCCCGAAGCGGGGGGGCCCTAAGAATGAGCAGTTCTTC,CASSSTPKRGGPKNEQFF
TRBV7-2,TRBD2,NA,TRBJ2-1,TGTGCCAGCAGCTTAGCTGCTAGCGGGGGGTTCAATGAGCAGTTCTTC,CASSLAASGGFNEQFF
TRBV19,NA,few,TRBJ2-5,TGTGCCAGTAGTCAACCTACGCAAGAGACCCAGTACTTC,CASSQPTQETQYF
TRBV6-2/TRBV6-3,TRBD1,NA,TRBJ2-1,TGTGCCAGCAGTTACCGTAAGCCGGGACAGGGAGGGGAACGGTTCTTC,CASSYRKPGQGGERFF
TRBV24-1,NA,few,TRBJ2-3,TGTGCCACCAGTGTAAGTGGGAGGACAGATACGCAGTATTTT,CATSVSGRTDTQYF
TRBV20-1,TRBD2,few,TRBJ2-1,TGCAGTGCTAGAGATACCCCGTGGGGACTAGAGGTGCAGTTCTTC,CSARDTPWGLEVQFF
TRBV20-1,TRBD1,few,TRBJ1-2,TGCAGTGCTCCGGAAGGGACAGGGAACTATGGCTACACCTTC,CSAPEGTGNYGYTF
TRBV3-1,TRBD2,NA,TRBJ2-6,TGTGCCAGCAGCCGCGGGGGCTCTGGGGCCAACGTCCTGACTTTC,CASSRGGSGANVLTF
TRBV3-1,NA,few,TRBJ1-2,TGTGCCAGCAGCCAAGAACACAGGAACTATGGCTACACCTTC,CASSQEHRNYGYTF
TRBV15,NA,NA,TRBJ2-2,TGTGCCACCAGCAGAGAATGGACCGGACCCGGGGAGCTGTTTTTT,CATSREWTGPGELFF
TRBV7-7,NA,NA,TRBJ2-5,TGTGCTAGCAGCTTGATGGAGTCAGAGACCCAGTACTTC,CASSLMESETQYF
TRBV7-3,TRBD2,few,TRBJ2-3,TGTGCCAGCAGCCAAATAGCGGGAGGCACAGATACGCAGTATTTT,CASSQIAGGTDTQYF
TRBV7-9,NA,NA,TRBJ1-3,TGTGCCAGCAGCTTAGGGCCCCTTGTGATGGCTGGAAACACCATATATTTT,CASSLGPLVMAGNTIYF
TRBV7-8,TRBD2,NA,TRBJ2-1,TGTGCCAGCAGCCCCGCCGGCGGGAGATCCTCCTACAATGAGCAGTTCTTC,CASSPAGGRSSYNEQFF
TRBV7-2,NA,NA,TRBJ1-6,TGTGCCAGCAGCCCGGAAACAGGGATTGTTTCACCCCTCCACTTT,CASSPETGIVSPLHF